This T cell receptor (beta chain) derives from a study of a mutant IDH1 vaccine in newly diagnosed glioma. Study at large: Most had both radiotherapy and temozolomide beforehand; others had only one.

Sequencing was performed with immunoSEQ multiplex PCR; in TCRdb, only in-frame clones are kept and a portion is missing. The sample yields 50,000 to 70,000 clones, roughly 87% seen once. As regards this clone: Its antigen is still unknown.

Indicated time point: week 47, end of study. In the vaccine, a single dose held 300 ug of the mutant IDH1 20-mer peptide, along with topical imiquimod. Patients had eight vaccinations, in weeks 1, 3, 5, 7, 11, 15, 19 and 23. This sample comprised PBMCs, obtained from a glioma patient whose treatment included an IDH1 peptide vaccine. The source is a woman aged 45 to 65 with glioma.

The CDR3 DNA is TGTGCCAGCAGCTCGTCGGGACGAGCGAGATCACCCCTCCACTTT. As protein: CASSSSGRARSPLHF. The chain is built from TRBV5-8 and TRBJ1-6, with D possibly matching TRBD1 (5 bases). V lost 3 bases and J lost 10, with 17 bases in between. The CDR3 covers 15 residues. In germline, CDR1 is SGHTS, CDR2 YDEGEE.